The sequence of this T cell receptor (beta chain) was determined in a study of T cell changes during pregnancy in multiple sclerosis. Sequenced by immunoSEQ multiplex PCR; TCRdb stores in-frame clones only, minus some. The repertoire holds nearly 110,000 clones, about 90% seen once, with around 1.6% in the top ten. Looked up from germline, CDR1 is MNHEY and CDR2 is SMNVEV (reference sequence). Trimming cost V 8 bases and J 0 bases, with 13 bases left between them. The CDR3 totals 14 residues. The V and J genes are TRBV27 and TRBJ1-1, with D possibly TRBD1 on 6 matching bases. This sequence originates from a female donor with multiple sclerosis, enrolled in a pregnancy study. Source: peripheral blood, taken before pregnancy. The chain's CDR3 is CASRQQGMNTEAFF. Here the CDR3 DNA reads TGTGCCAGCCGACAACAGGGCATGAACACTGAAGCTTTCTTT.